One T cell receptor beta chain is described in this entry. The sample belongs to a study of blood T cell repertoires in COVID-19. About the study: The analysed material was cDNA or gDNA that came from T cells, B-cell-depleted T cells, or PBMCs.

Per germline, CDR1 MNHEY and CDR2 SVGAGI. Trimming cost V 6 bases and J 2 bases, with 13 bases left between them. This CDR3 is built from 14 residues. Sequencing used immunoSEQ multiplex PCR; TCRdb keeps in-frame clones, though not all of them. This sample has some 170,000 clones; roughly 88% occur once, and the top ten carry nearly 15%. Participants were aged 18 to 89 years, lived in some 23 US areas, and enrolled virtually. In assigning cohorts, the study relied on participant-reported clinical history. Either two negative PCRs, clearance, or symptom resolution qualified Cohort 3 donors as recovered.

V is TRBV6-5 and J is TRBJ1-2, with TRBD1 as a possible D gene (6 bases). This receptor was identified in a man aged 50 or older who had recovered from COVID-19. Sequencing was performed on PBMCs or T cells enriched from blood (not recorded which). The CDR3 reads CASRTIGQNYGYTF. CDR3 sequence (DNA): TGTGCCAGCAGAACGATAGGACAGAACTATGGCTACACCTTC.